These T cell receptor beta chains were read from a single sample in a study of blood T cell repertoires in COVID-19. Sequencing was performed with immunoSEQ multiplex PCR; in TCRdb, only in-frame clones are kept and a portion is missing. This table has tens of thousands of clones, roughly 89% appearing once. The source material was peripheral blood. Every receptor here comes from a woman older than 75 with active COVID-19. Each CDR3 is given with its conserved first and last residue. A D gene is named only where the DNA matches it firmly. Rows give clone size only sometimes, using once, few, many, or a class for an expanded clone.

>TRBD1|TRBV2|TRBJ2-7|NA
TGTGCCAGCAGAGTTGGACAGGCCTACGAGCAGTACTTC
CASRVGQAYEQYF
>NA|TRBV6-5|TRBJ2-6|NA
TGTGCCAGCAGTTACCGCGCAGGGACTGGGGCCAACGTCCTGACTTTC
CASSYRAGTGANVLTF
>TRBD1|TRBV29-1|TRBJ2-2|NA
TGCAGCGTCCCTGCTGGGACAGGGGGCGCGTTAAACACCGGGGAGCTGTTTTTT
CSVPAGTGGALNTGELFF
>TRBD2|TRBV19|TRBJ2-3|NA
TGTGCCAGTAGTATTGGCGGGAGAGTCAAAGATACGCAGTATTTT
CASSIGGRVKDTQYF
>NA|TRBV28|TRBJ1-5|NA
TGTGCCAGCAGTTTTCGCGACACCGGGAATCCGGCCAATCAGCCCCAGCATTTT
CASSFRDTGNPANQPQHF
>NA|TRBV6-5|TRBJ2-3|NA
TGTGCCAGCAGTCCCGTAGCTTCAGATACGCAGTATTTT
CASSPVASDTQYF
>NA|TRBV19|TRBJ2-5|NA
TGTGCCAGTAGGCCTATAGGAGTGGAGACCCAGTACTTC
CASRPIGVETQYF
>NA|TRBV6-6|TRBJ1-3|NA
TGTGCCAGCCAAATTGGAGGCACCATATATTTT
CASQIGGTIYF
>TRBD2|TRBV7-3|TRBJ2-5|NA
TGTGCCAGCAGCCGGGGACTAGAGGAGACCCAGTACTTC
CASSRGLEETQYF
>TRBD1|TRBV11-3|TRBJ1-1|NA
TGTGCCAGCAGCTTCCTCTGGGACAGGGGGCTCGGGGACACTGAAGCTTTCTTT
CASSFLWDRGLGDTEAFF
>NA|TRBV7-2|TRBJ1-2|NA
TGTGCCAGCAGCCGGGTAAACTATGGCTACACCTTC
CASSRVNYGYTF
>TRBD2|TRBV30|TRBJ2-1|NA
TGTGCCAGGGAGGGAGGAGTCGATGAGCAGTTCTTC
CAREGGVDEQFF
>TRBD1|TRBV4-3|TRBJ1-6|NA
TGCGCCAGCAGCCAAGATCAGGTTAGGGGGACAGCAGGAGTTTCACCCCTCCACTTT
CASSQDQVRGTAGVSPLHF
>TRBD1|TRBV2|TRBJ1-4|NA
TGTGCCAGCAGAGGGACAGTTGGTGGTAATGAAAAACTGTTTTTT
CASRGTVGGNEKLFF
>NA|TRBV7-8|TRBJ1-1|NA
TGTGCCAGCAGCCGGGGGACAATGAACACTGAAGCTTTCTTT
CASSRGTMNTEAFF
>NA|TRBV11-2|TRBJ2-7|NA
TGTGCCAGCAGCCCGGGATGGGGGGTGACCTACGAGCAGTACTTC
CASSPGWGVTYEQYF
>TRBD2|TRBV18|TRBJ2-7|NA
TGTGCCAGCTCACCAAGACGGGAGGTCTACGAGCAGTACTTC
CASSPRREVYEQYF
>TRBD2|TRBV5-1|TRBJ2-5|NA
TGCGCCAGCAGCTTGGCCGGGCGGGGGGAGACCCAGTACTTC
CASSLAGRGETQYF
>TRBD2|TRBV19|TRBJ2-2|NA
TGTGCCAGTAGTATAGTACTAGCGGGAGGGCGAAAGACCGGGGAGCTGTTTTTT
CASSIVLAGGRKTGELFF
>TRBD1|TRBV28|TRBJ1-4|NA
TGTGCCAGCAGCCGGGACAGGGGTAATGAAAAACTGTTTTTT
CASSRDRGNEKLFF
>TRBD2|TRBV7-6|TRBJ2-3|NA
TGTGCCAGCAGCTTATTTCGACTAGCGGGAGGCAGGAGCACAGATACGCAGTATTTT
CASSLFRLAGGRSTDTQYF
>NA|TRBV19|TRBJ1-2|NA
TGTGCCAGTAGTATCCCAGGGATCTATGGCTACACCTTC
CASSIPGIYGYTF
>TRBD2|TRBV19|TRBJ2-7|NA
TGTGCCAGTAGTATACTAGCGGGAGAGGCTTACGAGCAGTACTTC
CASSILAGEAYEQYF
>NA|TRBV7-2|TRBJ1-3|NA
TGTGCCAGCAGCTTAGGTTCTGGGCGCAGCTCTGGAAACACCATATATTTT
CASSLGSGRSSGNTIYF
>NA|TRBV5-4|TRBJ2-1|NA
TGTGCCAGCAGCACAAAACATGGCACTCTAGGGGAGTTCTTC
CASSTKHGTLGEFF
>TRBD1|TRBV6-5|TRBJ1-6|NA
TGTGCCAGCAGTCAATGGGACAGTATGGATTCACCCCTCCACTTT
CASSQWDSMDSPLHF
>NA|TRBV7-2|TRBJ2-3|NA
TGTGCCAGCAGCCCGCCGGGACTCAGAACCACAGATACGCAGTATTTT
CASSPPGLRTTDTQYF
>TRBD1|TRBV10-3|TRBJ2-3|NA
TGTGCCATCAGTGATACAGGGGGCTTTGCAGATACGCAGTATTTT
CAISDTGGFADTQYF
>TRBD1|TRBV28|TRBJ1-4|few
TGTGCCACAGAACCCCGGGACAGGGGATTCACTAATGAAAAACTGTTTTTT
CATEPRDRGFTNEKLFF
>TRBD1|TRBV20-1|TRBJ1-4|NA
TGCAGTGCTAGTCAAGGACAGGTGCGAGGTGAAAAACTGTTTTTT
CSASQGQVRGEKLFF
>TRBD2|TRBV11-3|TRBJ2-1|NA
TGTGCCAGCAGCGTCCTAGCGGGGGGCGACGGTGAGCAGTTCTTC
CASSVLAGGDGEQFF
>TRBD2|TRBV7-9|TRBJ2-1|NA
TGTGCCAGCAGGTTAACTAGCGGGAGATGGAATGAGCAGTTCTTC
CASRLTSGRWNEQFF
>NA|TRBV6-2/TRBV6-3|TRBJ2-7|NA
TGTGCCAGCAGTCCGCCAGGGGGCGGGAGCTACGAGCAGTACTTC
CASSPPGGGSYEQYF
>TRBD2|TRBV16|TRBJ2-1|once
TGTGCCAGCAGCCAACCGCCCGGGACTAGTAACAATGAGCAGTTCTTC
CASSQPPGTSNNEQFF
>TRBD1|TRBV28|TRBJ1-2|NA
TGTGCCAGCAGTTTTGGGACAGAGACCTATGGCTACACCTTC
CASSFGTETYGYTF
>NA|TRBV29-1|TRBJ1-1|NA
TGCAGCGTTGAGATGGCGCCCCCGTGGGGGGACCCAGTGGAGGACACTGAAGCTTTCTTT
CSVEMAPPWGDPVEDTEAFF
>NA|TRBV19|TRBJ2-2|NA
TGTGCCAGTAGTACGTACAGGGCAGCTACCGGGGAGCTGTTTTTT
CASSTYRAATGELFF